This TCR beta chain originates from a study of T cell repertoires in cytomegalovirus infection. Across the whole study: Public TCR beta signatures marked donors with CMV infection and the matching HLA. Whole-study results and caveats: Summed frequency of public TCR beta families distinguished CMV carriers with the relevant HLA. The study found HLA-C-restricted CMV-specific TCR beta clonotypes dominating the ex vivo response.

There are 15 residues in the CDR3. J lost 7 bases, V lost 5 bases, and 10 bases had no gene match. The germline V gene encodes CDR1 SGHTA and CDR2 FQGNSA. At least ten counts were recorded for this clonotype. As yet, its antigen is unknown. One entry per CDR3 protein, called by TCRdb with MiXCR from the reads. The profile shows about 240,000 distinct CDR3 sequences, approximately 13% of them singletons. J is TRBJ2-4 and V is TRBV7-2; 8 nucleotides align to TRBD2. The sample was PBMCs. The clonotype comes from a human donor in good health (CMV status not recorded). Some clones in this sample may be carry-over from other donors' samples. In nucleotides, the CDR3 is TGTGCCAGCAGCCAGTTTGCGGGAGGTGGGAACATTCAGTACTTC. As protein: CASSQFAGGGNIQYF. The variable domain in full, completed from reference TRBV7-2 and TRBJ2-4, reads GAGVSQSPSNKVTEKGKDVELRCDPISGHTALYWYRQSLGQGLEFLIYFQGNSAPDKSGLPSDRFSAERTGGSVSTLTIQRTQQEDSAVYLCASSQFAGGGNIQYFGAGTRLSVL.